These T cell receptor beta chains were read from a single sample in a study of blood T cell repertoires in COVID-19. Generated by immunoSEQ multiplex PCR, the TCRdb table keeps only in-frame clones and is missing some. The top ten hold 10% of the sample, which has tens of thousands of clones, about 83% seen once. Sequencing was carried out using peripheral blood. The receptors derive from a man aged 45-65 years with COVID-19, enrolled during active disease. Each CDR3 is given with its conserved first and last residue. The D gene is left open where the match is weak. Not every row has a clone size; where given, it reads once, few, many or a size class.

abundance | j_gene | v_gene | d_gene | len | CDR3aa | CDR3nt
. | TRBJ1-6 | TRBV7-3 | . | 14 | CASSLTSTGSPLHF | TGTGCCAGCAGCTTAACTAGCACGGGATCACCCCTCCACTTT
. | TRBJ1-5 | TRBV6-2/TRBV6-3 | . | 14 | CASSFTASNQPQHF | TGTGCCAGCAGTTTTACAGCCAGCAATCAGCCCCAGCATTTT
. | TRBJ2-5 | TRBV24-1 | . | 15 | CATSAPGGGQETQYF | TGTGCCACCAGTGCCCCCGGGGGTGGCCAAGAGACCCAGTACTTC
few | TRBJ2-1 | TRBV7-2 | TRBD2 | 14 | CASSETSGSHEQFF | TGTGCCAGCAGCGAAACGAGCGGGAGCCATGAGCAGTTCTTC
. | TRBJ1-6 | TRBV18 | TRBD1 | 15 | CASSLKGQGGPPLHF | TGTGCCAGCTCACTCAAGGGACAGGGAGGGCCACCCCTCCACTTT
. | TRBJ2-7 | TRBV4-1 | TRBD2 | 16 | CASSQELAGGGYEQYF | TGCGCCAGCAGCCAGGAACTGGCGGGAGGGGGGTACGAGCAGTACTTC
. | TRBJ1-5 | TRBV27 | TRBD1 | 15 | CASRRTGGINQPQHF | TGTGCCAGCAGGAGGACAGGGGGCATAAATCAGCCCCAGCATTTT
. | TRBJ2-3 | TRBV9 | TRBD1 | 14 | CASSGTGRTDTQYF | TGTGCCAGCAGCGGGACAGGACGCACAGATACGCAGTATTTT
. | TRBJ2-1 | TRBV6-2/TRBV6-3 | TRBD2 | 16 | CASSSRLAGGSNEQFF | TGTGCCAGCAGTTCGCGACTAGCGGGAGGGTCGAATGAGCAGTTCTTC
once | TRBJ2-7 | TRBV29-1 | TRBD2 | 14 | CSVGTSGTTREQYF | TGCAGTGTCGGGACTAGCGGGACTACCCGGGAGCAGTACTTC
. | TRBJ2-3 | TRBV28 | TRBD1 | 16 | CASSSPTGGSPDTQYF | TGTGCCAGCAGCTCTCCCACAGGGGGCTCGCCAGATACGCAGTATTTT
. | TRBJ2-1 | TRBV6-5 | TRBD2 | 15 | CASMGGSGSYNEQFF | TGTGCCAGCATGGGGGGTAGCGGGTCCTACAATGAGCAGTTCTTC
. | TRBJ2-7 | TRBV7-6 | . | 14 | CASSPGHKVGEQYF | TGTGCCAGCAGCCCAGGACATAAAGTCGGCGAGCAGTACTTC
. | TRBJ2-7 | TRBV28 | TRBD2 | 14 | CASSSSGSSYEQYF | TGTGCCAGCTCCTCCAGCGGGAGCTCCTACGAGCAGTACTTC
. | TRBJ1-2 | TRBV7-2 | . | 15 | CASSLGQAPNYGYTF | TGTGCCAGCAGCTTAGGACAGGCCCCTAACTATGGCTACACCTTC
. | TRBJ1-5 | TRBV7-7 | TRBD1 | 19 | CASSFSTGGSIDSNQPQHF | TGTGCTAGCAGCTTCTCGACAGGGGGCTCAATAGATAGCAATCAGCCCCAGCATTTT
. | TRBJ2-2 | TRBV19 | TRBD1 | 19 | CASSIAPQGAQGVTGELFF | TGTGCCAGTAGTATAGCTCCACAGGGGGCCCAGGGGGTCACCGGGGAGCTGTTTTTT
. | TRBJ2-1 | TRBV28 | TRBD1 | 15 | CASRPGQGEGNEQFF | TGTGCCAGCAGGCCGGGACAGGGGGAGGGCAATGAGCAGTTCTTC
. | TRBJ2-7 | TRBV5-6 | . | 15 | CASSAGPRGTYEQYF | TGTGCCAGCAGCGCGGGACCCCGAGGAACCTACGAGCAGTACTTC
. | TRBJ2-1 | TRBV10-2 | TRBD2 | 15 | CASILGTSGFNEQFF | TGCGCCAGCATCCTCGGGACTAGCGGGTTCAATGAGCAGTTCTTC
. | TRBJ2-6 | TRBV5-5 | . | 15 | CASGSGLTGANVLTF | TGTGCCAGCGGATCCGGGTTGACTGGGGCCAACGTCCTGACTTTC
. | TRBJ2-1 | TRBV9 | TRBD1 | 15 | CASSPGQGLDNEQFF | TGTGCCAGCAGCCCGGGACAGGGGTTGGACAATGAGCAGTTCTTC
. | TRBJ2-5 | TRBV5-1 | . | 13 | CASSLEQQETQYF | TGCGCCAGCAGCTTGGAACAGCAAGAGACCCAGTACTTC
. | TRBJ1-1 | TRBV19 | . | 13 | CASSHLSVTEAFF | TGTGCCAGTAGTCACTTATCGGTCACTGAAGCTTTCTTT
. | TRBJ2-1 | TRBV7-2 | . | 14 | CASMGAGLYNEQFF | TGTGCCAGCATGGGGGCGGGCCTCTACAATGAGCAGTTCTTC
once | TRBJ2-7 | TRBV5-1 | TRBD1 | 15 | CASSLSTGGAYEQYF | TGCGCCAGCAGCTTGAGTACAGGGGGCGCCTACGAGCAGTACTTC
. | TRBJ2-7 | TRBV4-3 | TRBD2 | 15 | CASSQDGGGTYEQYF | TGCGCCAGCAGCCAAGATGGGGGGGGGACCTACGAGCAGTACTTC
. | TRBJ1-3 | TRBV5-6 | . | 15 | CASSLSAGSGNTIYF | TGTGCCAGCAGCCTCTCCGCAGGCTCTGGAAACACCATATATTTT
. | TRBJ1-2 | TRBV6-5 | . | 12 | CASSTGLRGYTF | TGTGCCAGCAGTACAGGCCTGAGGGGCTACACCTTC
. | TRBJ1-6 | TRBV5-1 | . | 14 | CASSLVEPNSPLHF | TGCGCCAGCAGCTTGGTGGAGCCTAATTCACCCCTCCACTTT
. | TRBJ2-7 | TRBV4-2 | . | 15 | CASSPRASDTYEQYF | TGTGCCAGCAGCCCCCGGGCTAGCGACACCTACGAGCAGTACTTC
. | TRBJ2-3 | TRBV5-1 | . | 14 | CASSLDRAADTQYF | TGCGCCAGCAGCTTGGACAGGGCGGCAGATACGCAGTATTTT
once | TRBJ1-1 | TRBV27 | . | 14 | CASSPSTGVTEAFF | TGTGCCAGCAGTCCATCGACAGGCGTCACTGAAGCTTTCTTT
. | TRBJ1-1 | TRBV20-1 | . | 10 | CSAKQAEAFF | TGCAGTGCTAAACAGGCTGAAGCTTTCTTT
. | TRBJ2-7 | TRBV28 | . | 13 | CASSLASAGEQYF | TGTGCCAGCAGTTTAGCCTCCGCGGGCGAGCAGTACTTC
. | TRBJ2-7 | TRBV11-2 | TRBD1 | 19 | CASSLETGGFSGPSYEQYF | TGTGCCAGCAGCTTAGAAACAGGGGGCTTTAGCGGACCCTCCTACGAGCAGTACTTC
. | TRBJ2-1 | TRBV7-3 | TRBD1 | 15 | CASSSGGIIRNEQFF | TGTGCCAGCAGCTCAGGGGGCATTATCAGAAATGAGCAGTTCTTC
. | TRBJ2-7 | TRBV6-2/TRBV6-3 | TRBD1 | 13 | CASSGQGNLKQYF | TGTGCCAGCAGCGGACAGGGAAATTTAAAGCAGTACTTC
. | TRBJ1-5 | TRBV3-1/TRBV3-2 | TRBD1 | 13 | CASSQTGDQPQHF | TGTGCCAGCAGCCAGACAGGGGATCAGCCCCAGCATTTT
. | TRBJ2-6 | TRBV5-1 | . | 14 | CASSPGSGANVLTF | TGCGCCAGCAGCCCAGGCTCTGGGGCCAACGTCCTGACTTTC
once | TRBJ2-1 | TRBV27 | . | 17 | CASSLWRGGGANNEQFF | TGTGCCAGCAGTTTATGGCGTGGGGGAGGAGCCAACAATGAGCAGTTCTTC
. | TRBJ2-6 | TRBV25-1 | . | 16 | CASSASQAPGANVLTF | TGTGCCAGCAGTGCCTCCCAGGCTCCTGGGGCCAACGTCCTGACTTTC